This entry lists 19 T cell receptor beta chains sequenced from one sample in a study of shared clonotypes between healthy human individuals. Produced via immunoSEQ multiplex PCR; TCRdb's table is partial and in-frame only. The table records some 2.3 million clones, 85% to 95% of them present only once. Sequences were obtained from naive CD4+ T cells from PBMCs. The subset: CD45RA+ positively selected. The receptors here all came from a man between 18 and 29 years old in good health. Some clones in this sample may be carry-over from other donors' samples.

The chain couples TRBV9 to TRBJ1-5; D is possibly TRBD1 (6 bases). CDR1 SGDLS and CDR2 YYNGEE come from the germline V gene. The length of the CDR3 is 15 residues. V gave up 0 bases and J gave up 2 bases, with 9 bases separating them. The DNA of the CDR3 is TGTGCCAGCAGCGTAGCAGGGGCCGGCAATCAGCCCCAGCATTTT. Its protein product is CASSVAGAGNQPQHF.

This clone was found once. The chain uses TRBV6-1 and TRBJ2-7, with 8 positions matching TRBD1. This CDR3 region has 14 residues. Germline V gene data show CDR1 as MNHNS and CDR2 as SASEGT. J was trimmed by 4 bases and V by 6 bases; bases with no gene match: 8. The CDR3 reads CASRMDRERYEQYF. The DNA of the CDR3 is TGTGCCAGCAGGATGGACAGGGAACGATACGAGCAGTACTTC.

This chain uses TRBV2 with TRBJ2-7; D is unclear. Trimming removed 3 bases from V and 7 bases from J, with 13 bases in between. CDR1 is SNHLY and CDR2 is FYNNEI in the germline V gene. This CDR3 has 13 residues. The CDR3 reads CASSEGLGQEQYF. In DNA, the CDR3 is TGTGCCAGCAGTGAGGGTCTGGGCCAAGAGCAGTACTTC.

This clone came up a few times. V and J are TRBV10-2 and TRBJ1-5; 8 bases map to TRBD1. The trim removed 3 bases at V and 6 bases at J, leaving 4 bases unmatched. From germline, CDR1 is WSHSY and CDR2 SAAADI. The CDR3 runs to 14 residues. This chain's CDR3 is CASSDWTGLQPQHF. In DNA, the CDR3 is TGCGCCAGCAGTGATTGGACAGGGCTTCAGCCCCAGCATTTT.

The CDR3 spells CASSERQGGYEQYF. CDR3 in DNA: TGTGCCAGCAGTGAACGACAGGGGGGATACGAGCAGTACTTC. The chain links TRBV27 to TRBJ2-7; TRBD1 matches at 9 bases. The germline gives CDR1 MNHEY, CDR2 SMNVEV (reference sequence). The CDR3 is 14 amino acids. After removal of 5 bases from V and 4 bases from J, the junction contained 6 bases not matched to a gene.

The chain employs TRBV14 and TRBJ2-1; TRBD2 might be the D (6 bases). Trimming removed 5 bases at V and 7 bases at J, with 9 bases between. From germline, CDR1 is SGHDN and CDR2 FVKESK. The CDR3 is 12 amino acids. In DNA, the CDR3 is TGTGCCAGCAGCATACGGGGGAATGAGCAGTTCTTC. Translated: CASSIRGNEQFF.

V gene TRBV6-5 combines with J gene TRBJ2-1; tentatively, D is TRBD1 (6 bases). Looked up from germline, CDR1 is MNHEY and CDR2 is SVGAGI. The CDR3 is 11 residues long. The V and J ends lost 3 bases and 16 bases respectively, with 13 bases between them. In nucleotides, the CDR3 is TGTGCCAGCAGTTATCAAGGGGGTTCCTTCTTC. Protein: CASSYQGGSFF.

In DNA form, the CDR3 reads TGCGCCAGCAGCGCCGGGACCCTCTATGGCTACACCTTC. Encoded protein: CASSAGTLYGYTF. This chain joins TRBV10-2 and TRBJ1-2, with a weak D call TRBD1 (5 bases). The V end was cut by 6 bases, the J end by 4 bases, with 12 bases between. The CDR3 is 13 residues long. Germline CDR1 is WSHSY and CDR2 is SAAADI.

For the CDR3, the DNA is TGTGCCAGTAGTACTATAGCGGGAGGGCCCTCAGGCAATGAGCAGTTCTTC. It yields the protein CASSTIAGGPSGNEQFF. The gene calls are TRBV19 and TRBJ2-1, with 11 positions matching TRBD2. With V trimmed by 4 bases and J by 6 bases, 11 bases remained unmatched. The germline CDR1 and CDR2 sequences are LNHDA and SQIVND (reference sequence). The CDR3 sequence is 17 residues long.

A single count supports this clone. The CDR3 here is CASSLGGAGANVLTF. The CDR3 region has the DNA TGCGCCAGCAGCCTCGGGGGGGCTGGGGCCAACGTCCTGACTTTC. The chain joins TRBV4-3 to TRBJ2-6; the match to TRBD2 covers 8 bases. Germline lookup yields CDR1 LGHNA and CDR2 YSLEER. CDR3 length: 15 amino acids. Losses at the gene ends were 4 bases for V and 2 bases for J; bases not matched to a gene: 1.

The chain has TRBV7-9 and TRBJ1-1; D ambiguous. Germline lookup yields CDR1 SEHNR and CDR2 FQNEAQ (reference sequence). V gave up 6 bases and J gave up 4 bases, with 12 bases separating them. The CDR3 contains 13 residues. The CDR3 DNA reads TGTGCCAGCAGTCGAGGGTCTCTCACTGAAGCTTTCTTT. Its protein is CASSRGSLTEAFF.

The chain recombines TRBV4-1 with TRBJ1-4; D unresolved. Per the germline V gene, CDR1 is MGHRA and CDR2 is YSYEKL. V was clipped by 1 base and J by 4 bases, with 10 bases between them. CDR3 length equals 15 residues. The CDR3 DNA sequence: TGCGCCAGCAGCCAAGTCGAGCGGAGTAATGAAAAACTGTTTTTT. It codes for CASSQVERSNEKLFF.

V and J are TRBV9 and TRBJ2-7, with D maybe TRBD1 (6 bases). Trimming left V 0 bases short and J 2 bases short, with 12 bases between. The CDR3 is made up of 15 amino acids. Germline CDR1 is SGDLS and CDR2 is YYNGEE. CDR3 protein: CASSVGQAHTYEQYF. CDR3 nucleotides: TGTGCCAGCAGCGTAGGACAGGCGCATACCTACGAGCAGTACTTC.

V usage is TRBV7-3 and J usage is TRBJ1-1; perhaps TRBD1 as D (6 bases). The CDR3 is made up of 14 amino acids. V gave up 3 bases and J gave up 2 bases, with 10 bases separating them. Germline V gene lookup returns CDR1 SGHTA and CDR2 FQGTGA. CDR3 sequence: CASSLEGGNTEAFF. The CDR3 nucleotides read TGTGCCAGCAGCTTGGAGGGGGGAAACACTGAAGCTTTCTTT.

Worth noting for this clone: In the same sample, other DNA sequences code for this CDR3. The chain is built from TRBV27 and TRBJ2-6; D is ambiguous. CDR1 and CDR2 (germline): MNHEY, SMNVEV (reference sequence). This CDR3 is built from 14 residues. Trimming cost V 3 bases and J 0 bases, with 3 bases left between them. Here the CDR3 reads CASSLSSGANVLTF. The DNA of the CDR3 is TGTGCCAGCAGTTTGAGCTCTGGGGCCAACGTCCTGACTTTC.

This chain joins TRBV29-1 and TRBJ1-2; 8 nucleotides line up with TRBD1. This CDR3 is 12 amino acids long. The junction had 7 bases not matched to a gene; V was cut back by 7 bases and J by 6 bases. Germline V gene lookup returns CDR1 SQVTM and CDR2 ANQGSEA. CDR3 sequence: CSAGQGVNGYTF. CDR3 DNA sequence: TGCAGCGCCGGACAGGGAGTCAATGGCTACACCTTC.

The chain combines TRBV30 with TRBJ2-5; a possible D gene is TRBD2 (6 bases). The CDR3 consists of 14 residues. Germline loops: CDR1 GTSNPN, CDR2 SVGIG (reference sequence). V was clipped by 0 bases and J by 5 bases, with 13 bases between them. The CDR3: CAWSVPRAGETQYF. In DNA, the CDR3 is TGTGCCTGGAGTGTACCGCGGGCGGGGGAGACCCAGTACTTC.

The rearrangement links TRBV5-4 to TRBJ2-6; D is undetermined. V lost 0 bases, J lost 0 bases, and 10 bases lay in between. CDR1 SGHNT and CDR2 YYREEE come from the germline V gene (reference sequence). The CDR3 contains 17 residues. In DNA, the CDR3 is TGTGCCAGCAGCTTGGGTCCCGTTAGCTCTGGGGCCAACGTCCTGACTTTC. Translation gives CASSLGPVSSGANVLTF.

The CDR3 region has the DNA TGTGCCAGCAGCTTTCTGGGCGATTCACCCCTCCACTTT. Its protein product is CASSFLGDSPLHF. This chain connects TRBV7-9 to TRBJ1-6, with D unresolved. There are 13 residues in the CDR3. Per the germline V gene, CDR1 is SEHNR and CDR2 is FQNEAQ (reference sequence). Trimming removed 3 bases from V and 8 bases from J, with 8 bases in between. The whole variable domain, filled in from reference TRBV7-9 and TRBJ1-6, reads DTGVSQNPRHKITKRGQNVTFRCDPISEHNRLYWYRQTLGQGPEFLTYFQNEAQLEKSRLLSDRFSAERPKGSFSTLEIQRTEQGDSAMYLCASSFLGDSPLHFGNGTRLTVT.